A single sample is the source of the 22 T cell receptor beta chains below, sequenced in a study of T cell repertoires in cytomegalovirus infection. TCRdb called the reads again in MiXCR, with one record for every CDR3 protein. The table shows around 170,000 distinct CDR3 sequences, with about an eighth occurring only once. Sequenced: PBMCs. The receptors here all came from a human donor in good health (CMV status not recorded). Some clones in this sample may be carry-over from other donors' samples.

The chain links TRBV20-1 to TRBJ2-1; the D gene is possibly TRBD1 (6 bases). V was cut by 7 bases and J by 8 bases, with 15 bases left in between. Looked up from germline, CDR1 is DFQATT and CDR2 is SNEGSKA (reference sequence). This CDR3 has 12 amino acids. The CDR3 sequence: CSVRGYMDEQFF. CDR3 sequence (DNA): TGCAGTGTCAGGGGTTACATGGATGAGCAGTTCTTC.

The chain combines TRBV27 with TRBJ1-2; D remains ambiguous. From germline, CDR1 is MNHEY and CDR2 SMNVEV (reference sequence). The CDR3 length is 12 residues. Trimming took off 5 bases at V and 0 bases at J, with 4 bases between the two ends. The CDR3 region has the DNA TGTGCCAGCAGTAAGGCTAACTATGGCTACACCTTC. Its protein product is CASSKANYGYTF.

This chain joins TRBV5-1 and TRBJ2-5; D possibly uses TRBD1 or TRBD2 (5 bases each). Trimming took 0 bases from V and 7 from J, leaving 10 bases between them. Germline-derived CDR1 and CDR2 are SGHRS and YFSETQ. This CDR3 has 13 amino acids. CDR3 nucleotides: TGCGCCAGCAGCTTGGAGGACGGGGCGACCCAGTACTTC. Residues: CASSLEDGATQYF.

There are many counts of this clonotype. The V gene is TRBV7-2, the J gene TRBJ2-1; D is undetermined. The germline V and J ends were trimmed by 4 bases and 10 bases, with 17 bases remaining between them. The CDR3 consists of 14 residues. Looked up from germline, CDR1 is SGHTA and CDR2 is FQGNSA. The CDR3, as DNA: TGTGCCAGCAGCTCCGACCCCGTTAGAAGCGAGCAGTTCTTC. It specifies CASSSDPVRSEQFF.

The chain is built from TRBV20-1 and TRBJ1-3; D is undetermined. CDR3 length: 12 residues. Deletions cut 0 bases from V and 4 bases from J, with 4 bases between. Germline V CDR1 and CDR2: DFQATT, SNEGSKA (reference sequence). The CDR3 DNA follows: TGCAGTGCTAGAGATCCGGGAAACACCATATATTTT. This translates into CSARDPGNTIYF.

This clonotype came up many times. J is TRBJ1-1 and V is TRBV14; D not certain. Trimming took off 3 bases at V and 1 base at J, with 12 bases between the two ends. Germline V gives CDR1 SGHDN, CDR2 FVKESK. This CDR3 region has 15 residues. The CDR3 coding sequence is TGTGCCAGCAGCCAGGAGCGTCAGCCGAACACTGAAGCTTTCTTT. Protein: CASSQERQPNTEAFF. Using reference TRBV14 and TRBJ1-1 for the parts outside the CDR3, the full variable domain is EAGVTQFPSHSVIEKGQTVTLRCDPISGHDNLYWYRRVMGKEIKFLLHFVKESKQDESGMPNNRFLAERTGGTYSTLKVQPAELEDSGVYFCASSQERQPNTEAFFGQGTRLTVV.

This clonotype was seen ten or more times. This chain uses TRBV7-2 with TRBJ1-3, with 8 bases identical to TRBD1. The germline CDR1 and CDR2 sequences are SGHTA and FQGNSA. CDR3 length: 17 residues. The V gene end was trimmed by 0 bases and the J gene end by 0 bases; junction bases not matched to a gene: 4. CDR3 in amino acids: CASSLAGTGRSGNTIYF. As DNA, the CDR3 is TGTGCCAGCAGCTTAGCCGGGACAGGACGCTCTGGAAACACCATATATTTT.

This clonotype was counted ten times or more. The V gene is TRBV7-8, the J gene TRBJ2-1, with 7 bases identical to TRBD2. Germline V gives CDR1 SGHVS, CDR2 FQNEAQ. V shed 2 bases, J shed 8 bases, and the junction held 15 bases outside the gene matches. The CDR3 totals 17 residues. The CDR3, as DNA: TGTGCCAGCAGCTTAAACGTCGGACTAGTAGGTTTGTATGAGCAGTTCTTC. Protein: CASSLNVGLVGLYEQFF.

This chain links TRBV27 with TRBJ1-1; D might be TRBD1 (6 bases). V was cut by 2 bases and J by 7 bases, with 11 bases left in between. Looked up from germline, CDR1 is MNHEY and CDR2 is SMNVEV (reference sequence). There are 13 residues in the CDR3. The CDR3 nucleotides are TGTGCCAGCAGTTTAACAGGGAGCGATGAAGCTTTCTTT. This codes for CASSLTGSDEAFF.

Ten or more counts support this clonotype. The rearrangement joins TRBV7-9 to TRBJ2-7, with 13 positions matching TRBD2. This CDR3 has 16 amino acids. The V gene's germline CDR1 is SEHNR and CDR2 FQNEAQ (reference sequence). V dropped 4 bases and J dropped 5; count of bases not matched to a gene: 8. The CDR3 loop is CASSSLGLAGIHEQYF. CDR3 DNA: TGTGCCAGCAGCTCCCTGGGACTAGCGGGAATCCACGAGCAGTACTTC.

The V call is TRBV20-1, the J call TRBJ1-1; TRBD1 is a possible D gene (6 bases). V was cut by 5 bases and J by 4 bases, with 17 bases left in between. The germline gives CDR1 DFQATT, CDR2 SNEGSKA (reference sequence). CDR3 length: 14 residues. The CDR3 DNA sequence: TGCAGTGCTCCTCCCCAGGGGCGCGTCACTGAAGCTTTCTTT. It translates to CSAPPQGRVTEAFF.

CDR3 residues: CASSRGGGSGEDTQYF. CDR3 DNA sequence: TGTGCCAGCAGCCGAGGAGGCGGGAGTGGGGAAGATACGCAGTATTTT. The gene calls are TRBV7-2 and TRBJ2-3; 7 bases match TRBD2. Losses at the gene ends were 5 bases for V and 5 bases for J; bases not matched to a gene: 13. CDR3 length: 16 residues. Germline assignment: CDR1 SGHTA and CDR2 FQGNSA.

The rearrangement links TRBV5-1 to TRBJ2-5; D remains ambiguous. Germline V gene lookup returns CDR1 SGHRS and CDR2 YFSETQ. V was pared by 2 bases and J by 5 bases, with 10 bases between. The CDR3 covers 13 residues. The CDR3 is CASSFFSRETQYF. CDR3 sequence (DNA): TGCGCCAGCAGCTTCTTCTCTCGGGAGACCCAGTACTTC. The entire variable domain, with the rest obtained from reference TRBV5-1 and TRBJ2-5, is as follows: KAGVTQTPRYLIKTRGQQVTLSCSPISGHRSVSWYQQTPGQGLQFLFEYFSETQRNKGNFPGRFSGRQFSNSRSEMNVSTLELGDSALYLCASSFFSRETQYFGPGTRLLVL.

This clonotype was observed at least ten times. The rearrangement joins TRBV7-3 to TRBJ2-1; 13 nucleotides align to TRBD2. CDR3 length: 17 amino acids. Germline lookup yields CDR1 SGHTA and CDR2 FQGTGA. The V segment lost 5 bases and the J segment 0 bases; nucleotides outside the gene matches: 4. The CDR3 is CASSPGTSGASYNEQFF. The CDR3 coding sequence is TGTGCCAGCAGCCCGGGGACTAGCGGGGCCTCCTACAATGAGCAGTTCTTC. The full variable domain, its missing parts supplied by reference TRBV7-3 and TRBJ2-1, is GAGVSQTPSNKVTEKGKYVELRCDPISGHTALYWYRQSLGQGPEFLIYFQGTGAADDSGLPNDRFFAVRPEGSVSTLKIQRTERGDSAVYLCASSPGTSGASYNEQFFGPGTRLTVL.

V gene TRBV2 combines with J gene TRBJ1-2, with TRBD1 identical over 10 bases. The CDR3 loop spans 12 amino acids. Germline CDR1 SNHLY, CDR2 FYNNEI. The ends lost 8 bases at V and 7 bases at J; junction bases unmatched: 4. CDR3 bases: TGTGCCAGCCGGGGACAGGGGATTGGCTACACCTTC. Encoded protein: CASRGQGIGYTF.

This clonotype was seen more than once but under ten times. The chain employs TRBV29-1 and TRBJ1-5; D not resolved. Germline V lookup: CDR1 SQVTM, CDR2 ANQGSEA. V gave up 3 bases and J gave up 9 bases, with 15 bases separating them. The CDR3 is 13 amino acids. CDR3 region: CSVEVGPGGPQHF. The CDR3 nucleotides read TGCAGCGTTGAGGTAGGACCCGGTGGGCCCCAGCATTTT.

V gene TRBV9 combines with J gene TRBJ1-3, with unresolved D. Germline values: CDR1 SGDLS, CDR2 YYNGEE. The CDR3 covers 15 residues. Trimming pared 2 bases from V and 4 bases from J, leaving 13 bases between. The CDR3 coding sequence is TGTGCCAGCAGCGTCGGCACCGCCGGGGGAAACACCATATATTTT. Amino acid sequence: CASSVGTAGGNTIYF.

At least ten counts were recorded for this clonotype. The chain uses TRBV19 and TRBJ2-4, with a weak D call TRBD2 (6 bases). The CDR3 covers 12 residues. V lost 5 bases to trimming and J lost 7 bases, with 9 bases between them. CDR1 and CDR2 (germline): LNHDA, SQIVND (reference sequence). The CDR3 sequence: CASSRESNIQYF. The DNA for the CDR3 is TGTGCCAGTAGTCGGGAGTCGAACATTCAGTACTTC. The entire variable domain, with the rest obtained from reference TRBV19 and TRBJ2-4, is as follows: DGGITQSPKYLFRKEGQNVTLSCEQNLNHDAMYWYRQDPGQGLRLIYYSQIVNDFQKGDIAEGYSVSREKKESFPLTVTSAQKNPTAFYLCASSRESNIQYFGAGTRLSVL.

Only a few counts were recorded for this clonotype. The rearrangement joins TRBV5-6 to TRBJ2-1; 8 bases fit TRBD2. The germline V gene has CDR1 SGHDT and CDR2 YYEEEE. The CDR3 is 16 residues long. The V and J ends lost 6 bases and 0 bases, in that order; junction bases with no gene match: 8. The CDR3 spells CASTFAGTSSYNEQFF. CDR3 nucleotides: TGTGCCAGCACCTTTGCCGGGACTAGCTCCTACAATGAGCAGTTCTTC.

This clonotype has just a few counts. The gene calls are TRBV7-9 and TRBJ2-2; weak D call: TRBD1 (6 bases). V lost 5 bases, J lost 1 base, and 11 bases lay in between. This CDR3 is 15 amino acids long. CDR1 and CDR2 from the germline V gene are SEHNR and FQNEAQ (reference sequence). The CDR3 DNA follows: TGTGCCAGCAGCGACCCGGGACAGAACACCGGGGAGCTGTTTTTT. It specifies CASSDPGQNTGELFF.

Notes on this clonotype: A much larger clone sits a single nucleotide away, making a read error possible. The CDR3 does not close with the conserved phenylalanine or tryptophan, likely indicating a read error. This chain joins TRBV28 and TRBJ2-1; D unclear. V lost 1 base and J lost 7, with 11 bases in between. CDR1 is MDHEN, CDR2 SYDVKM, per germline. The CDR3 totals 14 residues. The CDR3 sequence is CASSLLVVQNEQFV. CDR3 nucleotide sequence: TGTGCCAGCAGTTTATTGGTGGTACAGAATGAGCAGTTCGTC.

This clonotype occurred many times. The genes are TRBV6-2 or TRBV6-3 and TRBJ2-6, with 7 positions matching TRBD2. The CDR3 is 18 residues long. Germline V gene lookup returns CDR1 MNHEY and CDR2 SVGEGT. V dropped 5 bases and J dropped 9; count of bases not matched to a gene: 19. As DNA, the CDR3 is TGTGCCAGCAGTCCCCAGGCCAGCGGGATCGCTCGGGGCAACGTCCTGACTTTC. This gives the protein CASSPQASGIARGNVLTF.